The present T cell receptor (beta chain) was sequenced within a study of T cell repertoires in cytomegalovirus infection. CDR1 and CDR2 (germline): LGHNT, FRNRAP. The CDR3 consists of 16 residues. Trimming took 0 bases from V and 5 from J, leaving 13 bases between them. A note on this clonotype: Antigen: not known.

One entry per CDR3 protein, called by TCRdb with MiXCR from the reads. The sample contains approximately 310,000 distinct CDR3 sequences, approximately 25% of which appear only once. This chain links TRBV12-5 with TRBJ2-2, with D perhaps TRBD1 (5 bases). Sequencing used cultured PBMCs, obtained from culture after CMV antigen stimulation. The origin of this receptor is a human donor in good health (CMV status not recorded). Some clones in this sample may be carry-over from other donors' samples. CDR3 nucleotides: TGTGCTAGTGGTTTGGTACAACAGGTCGGGACCGGGGAGCTGTTTTTT. This gives the protein CASGLVQQVGTGELFF.